This TCR beta chain comes out of a study of sequential checkpoint blockade in melanoma. Study information: Arm A got nivolumab then ipilimumab; arm B the reverse, 1:1. Each arm's sequence ended with maintenance nivolumab.

Sequenced by immunoSEQ multiplex PCR; TCRdb stores in-frame clones only, minus some. The sample holds about 20,000 clones; over 60% are singletons and the top ten take 21%. Regarding treatment: randomized to nivolumab then ipilimumab (arm A) or the reverse (arm B). Germline loops: CDR1 MRHNA, CDR2 SNTAGT. The CDR3 is made up of 15 amino acids. V shed 2 bases and J 8 bases; nucleotides not matched to a gene: 6. The rearrangement joins TRBV6-4 to TRBJ2-1; TRBD2 agrees at 10 bases. The sequence was obtained from a human donor with melanoma. Sequencing used CD8+ T cells sorted from blood (inferred from file names), obtained from a patient given nivolumab and ipilimumab in sequence. CDR3 coding DNA: TGTGCCAGCAGTGACGACAGCGGGGGGGATGATGAGCAGTTCTTC. Translation gives CASSDDSGGDDEQFF.